A selection of T cell receptor beta chains follows, all from one sample in a study of cytomegalovirus exposure and HLA in healthy donors. Some clones are missing from TCRdb's copy, which holds only in-frame ones; the method was immunoSEQ multiplex PCR. The repertoire table contains 40,000 to 65,000 clones. Sequencing used PBMCs. The receptors were gathered from a man in his forties or fifties in good health and CMV-seropositive. Both conserved end residues are part of each CDR3. Each record gives: D gene, V gene, J gene, clone size, CDR3 protein, CDR3 DNA. The D gene is left open where the match is weak. Where a row states a size, it is once, few, many or the class of an expanded clone; other rows omit it.

d_gene: NA; v_gene: TRBV7-9; j_gene: TRBJ2-5; abundance: NA; CDR3aa: CASSFDTDRGTQYF; CDR3nt: TGTGCCAGCAGCTTCGACACCGACCGGGGGACCCAGTACTTC
d_gene: NA; v_gene: TRBV30; j_gene: TRBJ2-3; abundance: NA; CDR3aa: CAWSVGGGGTDTQYF; CDR3nt: TGCGCCTGGAGTGTAGGAGGGGGGGGCACAGATACGCAGTATTTT
d_gene: TRBD2; v_gene: TRBV11-2; j_gene: TRBJ2-7; abundance: NA; CDR3aa: CASSSTSGNYEQYF; CDR3nt: TGTGCCAGCAGCTCGACTAGCGGGAACTACGAGCAGTACTTC
d_gene: NA; v_gene: TRBV5-4; j_gene: TRBJ2-3; abundance: NA; CDR3aa: CASSFFVSEGTDTQYF; CDR3nt: TGTGCCAGCAGCTTCTTTGTATCTGAGGGCACAGATACGCAGTATTTT
d_gene: TRBD1; v_gene: TRBV7-9; j_gene: TRBJ2-2; abundance: NA; CDR3aa: CASSTRQGRDTGELFF; CDR3nt: TGTGCCAGCAGCACCAGACAGGGAAGGGACACCGGGGAGCTGTTTTTT
d_gene: NA; v_gene: TRBV4-2; j_gene: TRBJ2-1; abundance: NA; CDR3aa: CASTLGGYNEQFF; CDR3nt: TGTGCCAGCACTTTAGGGGGATACAATGAGCAGTTCTTC
d_gene: NA; v_gene: TRBV6-1; j_gene: TRBJ1-5; abundance: NA; CDR3aa: CASSADRGDNQPQHF; CDR3nt: TGTGCCAGCAGCGCGGACCGGGGGGACAATCAGCCCCAGCATTTT
d_gene: NA; v_gene: TRBV30; j_gene: TRBJ1-1; abundance: NA; CDR3aa: CALGRRGNTEAFF; CDR3nt: TGTGCCTTGGGACGGAGGGGGAACACTGAAGCTTTCTTT
d_gene: TRBD1; v_gene: TRBV2; j_gene: TRBJ1-3; abundance: NA; CDR3aa: CASRRTGIAENTIYF; CDR3nt: TGTGCCAGCAGGAGGACAGGGATCGCGGAAAACACCATATATTTT
d_gene: NA; v_gene: TRBV10-1; j_gene: TRBJ2-3; abundance: NA; CDR3aa: CASSESRGLRPDTQYF; CDR3nt: TGCGCCAGCAGTGAGTCTCGGGGATTAAGGCCAGATACGCAGTATTTT
d_gene: TRBD1; v_gene: TRBV4-3; j_gene: TRBJ2-7; abundance: NA; CDR3aa: CASSLGTGGPYEQYF; CDR3nt: TGCGCCAGCAGCCTCGGGACAGGGGGCCCCTACGAGCAGTACTTC
d_gene: NA; v_gene: TRBV7-9; j_gene: TRBJ1-6; abundance: NA; CDR3aa: CVSSRPGLQNSPLHF; CDR3nt: TGTGTCAGCAGTCGACCGGGACTTCAGAATTCACCCCTCCACTTT
d_gene: NA; v_gene: TRBV28; j_gene: TRBJ2-7; abundance: NA; CDR3aa: CASSLLAGFEQYF; CDR3nt: TGTGCCAGCAGTTTATTAGCAGGGTTCGAGCAGTACTTC
d_gene: NA; v_gene: TRBV4-3; j_gene: TRBJ1-1; abundance: NA; CDR3aa: CASSQVTGWMNTEAFF; CDR3nt: TGCGCCAGCAGCCAAGTAACAGGGTGGATGAACACTGAAGCTTTCTTT
d_gene: NA; v_gene: TRBV5-6; j_gene: TRBJ2-7; abundance: NA; CDR3aa: CASSPRDNYDYEQYF; CDR3nt: TGTGCCAGCAGCCCCCGGGACAACTATGACTACGAGCAGTACTTC
d_gene: TRBD1; v_gene: TRBV19; j_gene: TRBJ1-1; abundance: NA; CDR3aa: CASRKGDRQAFF; CDR3nt: TGTGCCAGTAGAAAAGGGGACAGACAAGCTTTCTTT
d_gene: TRBD1; v_gene: TRBV19; j_gene: TRBJ1-6; abundance: NA; CDR3aa: CASNSLYSGTGNSPLHF; CDR3nt: TGTGCCAGTAATTCCCTCTATTCCGGGACAGGAAATTCACCCCTCCACTTT
d_gene: NA; v_gene: TRBV30; j_gene: TRBJ1-4; abundance: NA; CDR3aa: CAWELATNEKLFF; CDR3nt: TGTGCCTGGGAATTAGCAACTAATGAAAAACTGTTTTTT
d_gene: NA; v_gene: TRBV5-1; j_gene: TRBJ2-6; abundance: NA; CDR3aa: CASSEAGVGANVLTF; CDR3nt: TGCGCCAGCAGCGAGGCAGGGGTTGGGGCCAACGTCCTGACTTTC
d_gene: NA; v_gene: TRBV27; j_gene: TRBJ2-7; abundance: NA; CDR3aa: CASSPRREGYEQYF; CDR3nt: TGTGCCAGCAGTCCGCGACGCGAGGGCTACGAGCAGTACTTC
d_gene: NA; v_gene: TRBV5-4; j_gene: TRBJ2-2; abundance: NA; CDR3aa: CASSLVQGTGELFF; CDR3nt: TGTGCCAGCAGCTTGGTACAGGGTACCGGGGAGCTGTTTTTT
d_gene: NA; v_gene: TRBV2; j_gene: TRBJ2-4; abundance: NA; CDR3aa: CASSEALWRNIQYF; CDR3nt: TGTGCCAGCAGTGAAGCGCTTTGGAGGAACATTCAGTACTTC
d_gene: NA; v_gene: TRBV6-6; j_gene: TRBJ1-2; abundance: NA; CDR3aa: CASSLDSPYGYTF; CDR3nt: TGTGCCAGCAGTTTGGACAGCCCTTATGGCTACACCTTC
d_gene: TRBD1; v_gene: TRBV4-3; j_gene: TRBJ1-1; abundance: medium-sized; CDR3aa: CASSQDLLRGRDTEAFF; CDR3nt: TGCGCCAGCAGCCAAGATCTATTAAGGGGGCGGGACACTGAAGCTTTCTTT
d_gene: NA; v_gene: TRBV28; j_gene: TRBJ1-2; abundance: NA; CDR3aa: CASSPLVGYTF; CDR3nt: TGTGCCAGCAGTCCCCTAGTTGGCTACACCTTC
d_gene: NA; v_gene: TRBV28; j_gene: TRBJ1-3; abundance: NA; CDR3aa: CASVPADFSGNTIYF; CDR3nt: TGTGCCAGCGTTCCGGCCGACTTCTCTGGAAACACCATATATTTT
d_gene: NA; v_gene: TRBV5-1; j_gene: TRBJ2-7; abundance: NA; CDR3aa: CASSLWSTYEQYF; CDR3nt: TGCGCCAGCAGCTTGTGGAGCACCTACGAGCAGTACTTC
d_gene: NA; v_gene: TRBV2; j_gene: TRBJ2-7; abundance: NA; CDR3aa: CASSEGRGGREQYF; CDR3nt: TGTGCCAGCAGTGAAGGTAGGGGTGGTCGCGAGCAGTACTTC
d_gene: TRBD2; v_gene: TRBV27; j_gene: TRBJ2-5; abundance: NA; CDR3aa: CASKGTSGRWETQYF; CDR3nt: TGTGCCAGCAAGGGAACTAGCGGGAGATGGGAGACCCAGTACTTC
d_gene: TRBD1; v_gene: TRBV27; j_gene: TRBJ2-5; abundance: NA; CDR3aa: CASSNGQGWETQYF; CDR3nt: TGTGCCAGCAGTAACGGACAGGGGTGGGAGACCCAGTACTTC
d_gene: NA; v_gene: TRBV5-4; j_gene: TRBJ1-1; abundance: NA; CDR3aa: CASSLLGEYQNTEAFF; CDR3nt: TGTGCCAGCAGCCTCCTAGGAGAGTATCAGAACACTGAAGCTTTCTTT
d_gene: NA; v_gene: TRBV5-6; j_gene: TRBJ2-3; abundance: NA; CDR3aa: CASSFGRDTQYF; CDR3nt: TGTGCCAGCAGCTTTGGCCGTGATACGCAGTATTTT
d_gene: TRBD1; v_gene: TRBV9; j_gene: TRBJ1-5; abundance: NA; CDR3aa: CASSAGQNPTINQPQHF; CDR3nt: TGTGCCAGCAGCGCGGGACAGAACCCAACTATTAATCAGCCCCAGCATTTT
d_gene: TRBD1; v_gene: TRBV18; j_gene: TRBJ2-1; abundance: NA; CDR3aa: CASSWDSHNEQFF; CDR3nt: TGTGCCAGCTCCTGGGACAGTCACAATGAGCAGTTCTTC
d_gene: NA; v_gene: TRBV7-6; j_gene: TRBJ1-4; abundance: NA; CDR3aa: CASSPRTVGEKLFF; CDR3nt: TGTGCCAGCAGCCCAAGGACAGTGGGTGAAAAACTGTTTTTT
d_gene: NA; v_gene: TRBV21-1; j_gene: TRBJ2-3; abundance: NA; CDR3aa: CASKAPRVSTDTQYF; CDR3nt: TGTGCCAGTAAAGCTCCACGAGTTAGCACAGATACGCAGTATTTT